This T cell receptor beta chain stems from a study of shared clonotypes between healthy human individuals. CDR1 SGHRS and CDR2 YFSETQ come from the germline V gene. The ends were cut back, 1 base at V and 3 bases at J, with 13 bases in the middle. The CDR3 runs to 15 residues. Produced via immunoSEQ multiplex PCR; TCRdb's table is partial and in-frame only. The data contain 450,000 to 650,000 clones, roughly 79% of them singletons. The origin of this receptor is a woman aged 35 to 49 in good health. Some clones in this sample may be carry-over from other donors' samples. The J gene is TRBJ1-1, the V gene TRBV5-1, with D possibly TRBD1 on 5 matching bases. Sequencing was performed on PBMCs. DNA of the CDR3: TGCGCCAGCAGCTTGTCCGGGGCATGGGACACTGAAGCTTTCTTT. Protein: CASSLSGAWDTEAFF.